The T cell receptor beta chain described here comes from a study of vaccination and CD4 T cells after COVID-19. The overall study: Two mRNA vaccine doses were given, either BNT162b2 or mRNA-1273.

This sample's treatment: approximately nine-day PBMC culture with coronavirus spike peptide pools or control peptides (ViraFEST assay). The Oncomine TCR Beta short-read assay generated sequence data from the DNA of cultured CD4+ T cells. TCRdb re-called the PCR reads with MiXCR, one entry per CDR3 protein. The repertoire holds more than 11,000 distinct CDR3 sequences, with roughly 50% as singletons. Regarding this clonotype: Its matching antigen is unknown.

The V and J ends lost 12 bases and 5 bases, in that order; junction bases with no gene match: 9. Germline assignment: CDR1 KGHDR and CDR2 SFDVKD. CDR3 length: 13 residues. The chain has TRBV24-1 and TRBJ1-5; 7 bases fit TRBD1. Sequenced input: CD4+ T cells from blood, cultured in vitro. This TCR was recovered from a human donor who had recovered from COVID-19. The CDR3 DNA sequence: TGTGCCGCGACAGGTCAGGGGGATCAGCCCCAGCATTTT. Translated: CAATGQGDQPQHF.